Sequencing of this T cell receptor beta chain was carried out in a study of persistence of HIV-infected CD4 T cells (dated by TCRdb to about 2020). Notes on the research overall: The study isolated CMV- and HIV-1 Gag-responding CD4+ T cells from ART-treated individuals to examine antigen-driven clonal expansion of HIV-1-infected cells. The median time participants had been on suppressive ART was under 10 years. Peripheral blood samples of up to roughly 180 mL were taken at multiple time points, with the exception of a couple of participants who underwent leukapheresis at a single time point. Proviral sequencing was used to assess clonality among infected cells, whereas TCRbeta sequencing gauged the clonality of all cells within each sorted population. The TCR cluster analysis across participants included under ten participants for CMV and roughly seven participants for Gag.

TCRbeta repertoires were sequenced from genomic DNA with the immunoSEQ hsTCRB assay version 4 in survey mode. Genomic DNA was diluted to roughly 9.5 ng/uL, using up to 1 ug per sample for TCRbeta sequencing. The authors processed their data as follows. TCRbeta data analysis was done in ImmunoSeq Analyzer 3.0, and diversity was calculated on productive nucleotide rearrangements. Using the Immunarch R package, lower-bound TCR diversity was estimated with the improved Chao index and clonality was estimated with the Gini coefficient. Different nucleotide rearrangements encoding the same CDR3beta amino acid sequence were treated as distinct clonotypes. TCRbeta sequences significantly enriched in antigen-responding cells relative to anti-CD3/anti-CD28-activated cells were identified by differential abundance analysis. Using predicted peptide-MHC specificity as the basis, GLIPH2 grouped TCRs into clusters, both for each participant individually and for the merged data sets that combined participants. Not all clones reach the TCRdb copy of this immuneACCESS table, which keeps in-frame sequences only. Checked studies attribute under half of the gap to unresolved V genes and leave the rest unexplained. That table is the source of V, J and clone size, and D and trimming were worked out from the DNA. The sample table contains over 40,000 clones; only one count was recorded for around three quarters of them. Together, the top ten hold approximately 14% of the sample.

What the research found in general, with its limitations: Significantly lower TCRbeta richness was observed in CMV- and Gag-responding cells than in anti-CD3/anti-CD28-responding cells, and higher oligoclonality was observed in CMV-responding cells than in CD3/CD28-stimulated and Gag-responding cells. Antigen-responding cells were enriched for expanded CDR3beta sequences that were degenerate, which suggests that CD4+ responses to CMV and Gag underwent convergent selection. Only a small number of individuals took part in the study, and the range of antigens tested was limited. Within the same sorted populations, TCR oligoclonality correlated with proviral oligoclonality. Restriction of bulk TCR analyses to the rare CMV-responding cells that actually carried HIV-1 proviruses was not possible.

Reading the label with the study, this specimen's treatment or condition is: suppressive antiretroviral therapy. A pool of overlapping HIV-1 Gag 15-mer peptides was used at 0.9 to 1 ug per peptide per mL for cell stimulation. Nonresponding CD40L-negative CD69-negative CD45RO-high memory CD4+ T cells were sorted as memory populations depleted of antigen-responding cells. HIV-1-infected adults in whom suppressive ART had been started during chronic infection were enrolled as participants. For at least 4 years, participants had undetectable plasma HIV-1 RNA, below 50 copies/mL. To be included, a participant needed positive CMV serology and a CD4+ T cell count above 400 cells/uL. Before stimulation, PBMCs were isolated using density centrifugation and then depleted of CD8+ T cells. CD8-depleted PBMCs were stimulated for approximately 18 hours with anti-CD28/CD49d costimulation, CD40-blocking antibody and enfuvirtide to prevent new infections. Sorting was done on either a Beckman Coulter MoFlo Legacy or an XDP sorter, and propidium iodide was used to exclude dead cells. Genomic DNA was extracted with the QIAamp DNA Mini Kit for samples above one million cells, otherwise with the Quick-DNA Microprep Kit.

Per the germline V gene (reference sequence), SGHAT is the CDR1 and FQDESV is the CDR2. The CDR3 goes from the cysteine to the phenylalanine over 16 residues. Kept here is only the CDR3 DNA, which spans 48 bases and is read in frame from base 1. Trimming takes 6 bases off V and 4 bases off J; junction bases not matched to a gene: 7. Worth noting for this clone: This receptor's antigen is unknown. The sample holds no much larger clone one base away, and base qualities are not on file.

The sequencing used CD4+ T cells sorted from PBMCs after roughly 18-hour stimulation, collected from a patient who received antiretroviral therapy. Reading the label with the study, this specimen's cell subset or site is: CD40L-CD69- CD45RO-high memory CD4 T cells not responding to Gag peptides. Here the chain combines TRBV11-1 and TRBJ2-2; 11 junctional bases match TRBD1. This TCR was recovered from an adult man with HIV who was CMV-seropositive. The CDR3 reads CASRRRTGGITGELFF. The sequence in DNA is TGTGCCAGCAGAAGAAGGACAGGGGGCATCACCGGGGAGCTGTTTTTT.